The 4 T cell receptor beta chains given below trace back to one sample, sequenced in a study of blood T cell repertoires in COVID-19. The protocol was immunoSEQ multiplex PCR, while the TCRdb copy is restricted to in-frame clones and leaves out a portion. Here the sample spans about 130,000 clones, under 95% being singletons. Sequencing input: peripheral blood. All receptors derive from a man aged 50 to 60 with active COVID-19.

The chain recombines TRBV30 with TRBJ2-2; D is uncertain. The ends were cut back, 3 bases at V and 0 bases at J, with 5 bases in the middle. CDR1 is GTSNPN, CDR2 SVGIG, per germline (reference sequence). The CDR3 contains 13 residues. CDR3: CAWSPANTGELFF. The CDR3 DNA is TGTGCCTGGAGCCCCGCGAACACCGGGGAGCTGTTTTTT.

Remarks on this clone: Because the CDR3's place on the DNA is in doubt, the DNA is left out and the CDR3 is given as listed by TCRdb. This chain connects TRBV1 to TRBJ1-6; the D call in the table, TRBD1, was not verified against the DNA. TRBV1 represents a pseudogene. The CDR3 comprises 18 residues, both ends counted. The CDR3 spells CTSSPPTVGTGNNSPLHF.

This sequence joins TRBV18 and TRBJ1-6; D not certain. V dropped 3 bases and J dropped 10 bases, with 10 bases sitting between them. Germline CDR1 reads KGHSH; CDR2 reads LQKENI. The CDR3 loop spans 13 amino acids. The CDR3 DNA follows: TGTGCCAGCTCACCTGGGTACGGGTCACCCCTCCACTTT. It specifies CASSPGYGSPLHF.

The V gene is TRBV5-6, the J gene TRBJ1-5; 8 nucleotides agree with TRBD1. The germline V gene encodes CDR1 SGHDT and CDR2 YYEEEE. J was trimmed by 1 base and V by 4 bases; bases with no gene match: 7. This CDR3 comprises 16 residues. The CDR3 coding sequence is TGTGCCAGCAGCCTGCTGGGACAGGCAAGCAATCAGCCCCAGCATTTT. This encodes CASSLLGQASNQPQHF.